The sequence of this T cell receptor (beta chain) was determined in a study of blood T cell repertoires in COVID-19. Turning to the study itself: The cDNA or gDNA used as material had been derived from T cells, B-cell-depleted T cells, or PBMCs.

Assay used: immunoSEQ multiplex PCR; TCRdb lists only in-frame clones, some missing. The sample holds 350,000 or so clones; roughly 90% are singletons and the top ten take 1%. The CDR3 covers 18 residues. Germline V CDR1 and CDR2: LGHNA, YNFKEQ. V shed 1 base and J 7 bases; nucleotides not matched to a gene: 17. Enrolled through a virtual design, the participants were between roughly 18 and 95 years of age and came from 24 US areas. Within 2 weeks of study entry, exposed participants had contacted a PCR-confirmed or clinician-diagnosed COVID-19 case. This sequence joins TRBV4-2 and TRBJ2-7; 9 bases are a match to TRBD2. Sequencing used PBMCs or T cells enriched from blood (not recorded which). This TCR was recovered from a woman in her 30s who had been exposed to COVID-19. This CDR3 reads CASSQVTLGSGRQGEQYF. CDR3 nucleotides: TGTGCCAGCAGCCAAGTTACTCTTGGCAGCGGGAGGCAGGGGGAGCAGTACTTC.